This is a list of T cell receptor beta chains from one sample in a study of T-cell memory formation after mild COVID-19. TCRdb itself ran the 5' RACE reads through MiXCR, one entry per CDR3 protein. The data contain roughly 550,000 distinct CDR3 sequences, around 20% of them singletons. Sequencing input: PBMCs or a T cell subset sorted from them (not recorded which). The receptors stem from an adult woman who had mild COVID-19 (a few samples of this study predate the infection). Cell type and time point are not known. CDR3s include the opening cysteine and the closing phenylalanine or tryptophan. The D gene is left open where the match is weak. The listing skips clone size in some rows; elsewhere it reads once, few, many or a size class.

v_gene: TRBV7-2; abundance: .; d_gene: .; j_gene: TRBJ1-2; CDR3nt: TGTGCCAGCAGCCCCGACAGAGGCTACACCTTC; CDR3aa: CASSPDRGYTF
v_gene: TRBV7-6; abundance: few; d_gene: .; j_gene: TRBJ2-1; CDR3nt: TGTGCCAGCAGCCCCTCCGGCTCCCAGGAGAATGAGCAGTTCTTC; CDR3aa: CASSPSGSQENEQFF
v_gene: TRBV7-8; abundance: .; d_gene: .; j_gene: TRBJ2-7; CDR3nt: TGTGCCAGTCGGACTGTCACCCCGTCCGAGCAGTACTTC; CDR3aa: CASRTVTPSEQYF
v_gene: TRBV4-2; abundance: few; d_gene: .; j_gene: TRBJ2-1; CDR3nt: TGTGCCAGCAGCCAATTGGGAGTGACGAGCTCCTACAATGAGCAGTTCTTC; CDR3aa: CASSQLGVTSSYNEQFF
v_gene: TRBV28; abundance: .; d_gene: TRBD2; j_gene: TRBJ2-7; CDR3nt: TGTGCCAGCAGTTTGGACGGGGGGGCCTCCTACGAGCAGTACTTC; CDR3aa: CASSLDGGASYEQYF
v_gene: TRBV5-1; abundance: .; d_gene: .; j_gene: TRBJ2-7; CDR3nt: TGCGCCAGCAGCTTGGTCCCCGCCGCAGCTGAGCAGTACTTC; CDR3aa: CASSLVPAAAEQYF
v_gene: TRBV7-8; abundance: few; d_gene: TRBD1; j_gene: TRBJ2-7; CDR3nt: TGTGCCAGCAGCAGTACCGGGACAGGGGTCGAGCAGTACTTC; CDR3aa: CASSSTGTGVEQYF
v_gene: TRBV25-1; abundance: few; d_gene: .; j_gene: TRBJ1-2; CDR3nt: TGTGCCAGCAGTGAAGTGGGGAAGTATGGCTACACCTTC; CDR3aa: CASSEVGKYGYTF
v_gene: TRBV19; abundance: .; d_gene: .; j_gene: TRBJ1-1; CDR3nt: TGTGCCAGTAGTCGACAGAGCGCTGGCATGACGAACACTGAAGCTTTCTTT; CDR3aa: CASSRQSAGMTNTEAFF
v_gene: TRBV13; abundance: few; d_gene: TRBD1; j_gene: TRBJ2-7; CDR3nt: TGTGCCAGCAGCTTCCTGACAGGGGCCGAGCAGTACTTC; CDR3aa: CASSFLTGAEQYF
v_gene: TRBV5-6; abundance: .; d_gene: .; j_gene: TRBJ2-7; CDR3nt: TGTGCCAGCAGCCTTCCCGGGGCACAGGGAATTTACGAGCAGTACTTC; CDR3aa: CASSLPGAQGIYEQYF
v_gene: TRBV24-1; abundance: .; d_gene: TRBD2; j_gene: TRBJ2-3; CDR3nt: TGTGCCACCAGTGATTTGGGGCTAGCGGGGGGCTACACAGATACGCAGTATTTT; CDR3aa: CATSDLGLAGGYTDTQYF
v_gene: TRBV20-1; abundance: .; d_gene: TRBD1; j_gene: TRBJ1-5; CDR3nt: TGCAGTGCCGTCCGGACAGGACGGCGGCAGCCCCAGCATTTT; CDR3aa: CSAVRTGRRQPQHF
v_gene: TRBV7-2; abundance: many; d_gene: .; j_gene: TRBJ1-2; CDR3nt: TGTGCCACCCAAGGGACTAACTATGGCTACACCTTC; CDR3aa: CATQGTNYGYTF
v_gene: TRBV12-3/TRBV12-4; abundance: .; d_gene: TRBD1; j_gene: TRBJ1-2; CDR3nt: TGTGCCAGCAGTTGGGGGACAGGGCCATATGGCTACACCTTC; CDR3aa: CASSWGTGPYGYTF
v_gene: TRBV18; abundance: .; d_gene: .; j_gene: TRBJ2-5; CDR3nt: TGTGCCAGCTCACCATCGACAGTTGGGGAGACCCAGTACTTC; CDR3aa: CASSPSTVGETQYF
v_gene: TRBV4-1; abundance: .; d_gene: TRBD2; j_gene: TRBJ2-1; CDR3nt: TGCGCCAGCAGCCAAGGCCTCCGGACTAGCCGGTACAATGAGCAGTTCTTC; CDR3aa: CASSQGLRTSRYNEQFF
v_gene: TRBV15; abundance: .; d_gene: .; j_gene: TRBJ2-3; CDR3nt: TGTGCCACCAGCTCTGCGAGCCCAGGGGATACGCAGTATTTT; CDR3aa: CATSSASPGDTQYF
v_gene: TRBV7-9; abundance: few; d_gene: .; j_gene: TRBJ2-2; CDR3nt: TGTGCCAGCAGCTTAGTTGGGATTCGAGACAGAGTCACCGGGGAGCTGTTTTTT; CDR3aa: CASSLVGIRDRVTGELFF
v_gene: TRBV3-1; abundance: few; d_gene: .; j_gene: TRBJ2-1; CDR3nt: TGTGCCAGCAGCCACCCCCGGACGGTCAGGGATGAGCAGTTCTTC; CDR3aa: CASSHPRTVRDEQFF
v_gene: TRBV20-1; abundance: .; d_gene: .; j_gene: TRBJ2-1; CDR3nt: TGCAGTGCCAGAATGGAGACCTACAATGAGCAGTTCTTC; CDR3aa: CSARMETYNEQFF
v_gene: TRBV24-1; abundance: few; d_gene: TRBD2; j_gene: TRBJ2-5; CDR3nt: TGTGCCACAGCAAGCGGGGGGGGCCAAGAGACCCAGTACTTC; CDR3aa: CATASGGGQETQYF
v_gene: TRBV5-6; abundance: .; d_gene: .; j_gene: TRBJ1-1; CDR3nt: TGTGCCAGCAGCTTGAGGTCCGAGGGGGACGGCACTGAAGCTTTCTTT; CDR3aa: CASSLRSEGDGTEAFF
v_gene: TRBV5-1; abundance: many; d_gene: .; j_gene: TRBJ2-7; CDR3nt: TGCGCCAGCAGCTCCGGGACATACTACGAGCAGTACTTC; CDR3aa: CASSSGTYYEQYF
v_gene: TRBV7-9; abundance: few; d_gene: TRBD2; j_gene: TRBJ2-2; CDR3nt: TGTGCCAGCAGCTTCCCGGTCGGGAGCGGGAGGAACACCGGGGAGCTGTTTTTT; CDR3aa: CASSFPVGSGRNTGELFF
v_gene: TRBV6-5; abundance: few; d_gene: .; j_gene: TRBJ1-1; CDR3nt: TGTGCCAGCAGTTACCTGGTGAACACTGAAGCTTTCTTT; CDR3aa: CASSYLVNTEAFF
v_gene: TRBV20-1; abundance: few; d_gene: .; j_gene: TRBJ2-2; CDR3nt: TGCAGTGCTAGAGAGTACGGTACCGGGGAGCTGTTTTTT; CDR3aa: CSAREYGTGELFF
v_gene: TRBV5-1; abundance: .; d_gene: .; j_gene: TRBJ2-1; CDR3nt: TGCGCCAGCAGCGGGGGGGACAGCTACAATGAGCAGTTCTTC; CDR3aa: CASSGGDSYNEQFF
v_gene: TRBV27; abundance: few; d_gene: .; j_gene: TRBJ2-5; CDR3nt: TGTGCCAGCAGTACTTCTAAGTACCAAGAGACCCAGTACTTC; CDR3aa: CASSTSKYQETQYF
v_gene: TRBV5-6; abundance: .; d_gene: .; j_gene: TRBJ2-1; CDR3nt: TGTGCCAGCAGCTTGTTTACAGGGTATACCTACAATGAGCAGTTCTTC; CDR3aa: CASSLFTGYTYNEQFF
v_gene: TRBV5-1; abundance: .; d_gene: .; j_gene: TRBJ1-2; CDR3nt: TGCGCCAGCAGCGGCCTCAGGGATGGCTACACCTTC; CDR3aa: CASSGLRDGYTF
v_gene: TRBV12-3/TRBV12-4; abundance: few; d_gene: .; j_gene: TRBJ1-5; CDR3nt: TGTGCCAGCAGTTTGGGATTCGAGAGGAATCAGCCCCAGCATTTT; CDR3aa: CASSLGFERNQPQHF
v_gene: TRBV6-6; abundance: .; d_gene: TRBD2; j_gene: TRBJ2-3; CDR3nt: TGTGCCAGCACTGCCGTCCGAGCGGGAGTTGAAGATACGCAGTATTTT; CDR3aa: CASTAVRAGVEDTQYF
v_gene: TRBV7-9; abundance: few; d_gene: .; j_gene: TRBJ2-2; CDR3nt: TGTGCCAGCTGCCCGGGAGTGGGGGAGCTGTTTTTT; CDR3aa: CASCPGVGELFF
v_gene: TRBV12-3/TRBV12-4; abundance: .; d_gene: TRBD1; j_gene: TRBJ1-2; CDR3nt: TGTGCCAGCAGTTCTCAGGGGGCCGGGGGCTACACCTTC; CDR3aa: CASSSQGAGGYTF
v_gene: TRBV5-1; abundance: few; d_gene: TRBD2; j_gene: TRBJ2-3; CDR3nt: TGCGCCAGCAGCTTGAGTCGGGGGGGCGCAGATACGCAGTATTTT; CDR3aa: CASSLSRGGADTQYF
v_gene: TRBV19; abundance: few; d_gene: .; j_gene: TRBJ2-3; CDR3nt: TGTGCCAGTAGCCAAAATTGGGCCGAGACAGATACGCAGTATTTT; CDR3aa: CASSQNWAETDTQYF
v_gene: TRBV12-3/TRBV12-4; abundance: .; d_gene: .; j_gene: TRBJ1-3; CDR3nt: TGTGCCAGCAGTCCCCCAGGGGCAGCGAGGGGAAACACCATATATTTT; CDR3aa: CASSPPGAARGNTIYF
v_gene: TRBV5-1; abundance: .; d_gene: .; j_gene: TRBJ2-4; CDR3nt: TGCGCCAGCAGCCCTCGGGGAGGGGGCGCAACCAAAAACATTCAGTACTTC; CDR3aa: CASSPRGGGATKNIQYF
v_gene: TRBV20-1; abundance: few; d_gene: TRBD2; j_gene: TRBJ2-1; CDR3nt: TGCAGTGCTAGAATGACTAGCGGGGGGGACCGACGCTACAATGAGCAGTTCTTC; CDR3aa: CSARMTSGGDRRYNEQFF
v_gene: TRBV12-3/TRBV12-4; abundance: .; d_gene: TRBD2; j_gene: TRBJ2-3; CDR3nt: TGTGCCAGCAGTTGGGCTAGCGGGACTGGCACAGATACGCAGTATTTT; CDR3aa: CASSWASGTGTDTQYF
v_gene: TRBV11-2; abundance: .; d_gene: TRBD1; j_gene: TRBJ1-2; CDR3nt: TGTGCCAGCAGCTTAGTCAGGGGGGGTAACTATGGCTACACCTTC; CDR3aa: CASSLVRGGNYGYTF
v_gene: TRBV29-1; abundance: .; d_gene: .; j_gene: TRBJ2-7; CDR3nt: TGCAGCGTTGAAGATCGGGCTGGGATGAGGCAGTACTTC; CDR3aa: CSVEDRAGMRQYF
v_gene: TRBV6-5; abundance: .; d_gene: .; j_gene: TRBJ1-1; CDR3nt: TGTGCCAGCAGTTACCACCTTAGCCTGGACACTGAAGCTTTCTTT; CDR3aa: CASSYHLSLDTEAFF
v_gene: TRBV20-1; abundance: .; d_gene: TRBD2; j_gene: TRBJ2-1; CDR3nt: TGCAGTGCTAGAGCCATTCGGACTAGCGGCAATGAGCAGTTCTTC; CDR3aa: CSARAIRTSGNEQFF
v_gene: TRBV20-1; abundance: .; d_gene: .; j_gene: TRBJ2-3; CDR3nt: TGCAGTGCTAGGAACGGCAGCACAGATACGCAGTATTTT; CDR3aa: CSARNGSTDTQYF
v_gene: TRBV18; abundance: few; d_gene: TRBD2; j_gene: TRBJ2-2; CDR3nt: TGTGCCAGCTTAGCGGGTCAGAACACCGGGGAGCTGTTTTTT; CDR3aa: CASLAGQNTGELFF
v_gene: TRBV6-5; abundance: few; d_gene: .; j_gene: TRBJ2-7; CDR3nt: TGTGCCAGCAGTCGCTATCCCTCAACAGAGTACGAGCAGTACTTC; CDR3aa: CASSRYPSTEYEQYF
v_gene: TRBV7-3; abundance: few; d_gene: .; j_gene: TRBJ2-3; CDR3nt: TGTGCCAGCAGCTTAATTCCAGATGGACGGACGCAGTATTTT; CDR3aa: CASSLIPDGRTQYF